A selection of T cell receptor beta chains follows, all from one sample in a study of blood T cells in healthy people across ages. TCRdb itself ran the 5' RACE reads through MiXCR, one entry per CDR3 protein. The sample lists more than 650,000 distinct CDR3 sequences, approximately 22% occurring once. Sequenced sample: blood. Receptor source: a man between 70 and 80 years old in good health. CDR3s include the opening cysteine and the closing phenylalanine or tryptophan. A D gene is named only where the DNA matches it firmly. Clone size is stated in some rows and not others, as once, few, many or a class when expanded.

size,V,D,J,CDR3,DNA
-,TRBV5-6,-,TRBJ2-3,CASSPVGQPKTDTQYF,TGTGCCAGCAGCCCTGTAGGCCAGCCTAAAACAGATACGCAGTATTTT
-,TRBV5-1,TRBD1,TRBJ2-3,CASSEGTPGGTQYF,TGCGCCAGCAGCGAAGGGACCCCAGGGGGTACGCAGTATTTT
-,TRBV10-3,TRBD1,TRBJ1-2,CAIRGDRAYGYTF,TGTGCCATCAGAGGGGACAGGGCCTATGGCTACACCTTC
-,TRBV5-1,-,TRBJ1-3,CASSLGDSGNTIYF,TGCGCCAGCAGCTTGGGGGATTCTGGAAACACCATATATTTT
many,TRBV5-6,TRBD2,TRBJ2-1,CASSFLAGVGEQFF,TGTGCCAGCAGCTTCCTAGCGGGAGTGGGTGAGCAGTTCTTC
few,TRBV5-6,TRBD2,TRBJ2-1,CASSLPLAGFEQFF,TGTGCCAGCAGCTTGCCTCTAGCGGGGTTTGAGCAGTTCTTC
few,TRBV7-8,-,TRBJ2-7,CASSRQEPYEQYF,TGTGCCAGCAGTCGGCAGGAGCCTTACGAGCAGTACTTC
-,TRBV27,-,TRBJ1-5,CASSSSDLGNQPQHF,TGTGCCAGCAGTTCGTCGGACCTAGGCAATCAGCCCCAGCATTTT
-,TRBV30,-,TRBJ1-3,CAWGNGARDTIYF,TGTGCCTGGGGAAATGGGGCCCGCGACACCATATATTTT
few,TRBV6-6,-,TRBJ1-6,CASSSARGADNSPLHF,TGTGCCAGCAGTTCGGCCCGAGGGGCCGATAATTCACCCCTCCACTTT
-,TRBV10-2,TRBD2,TRBJ2-5,CASSDAAGGLYQGTQYF,TGCGCCAGCAGTGACGCAGCGGGGGGGCTTTATCAAGGGACCCAGTACTTC
-,TRBV19,-,TRBJ1-5,CASSKDRPYSNQPQHF,TGTGCCAGTAGTAAAGACAGGCCTTATAGCAATCAGCCCCAGCATTTT
few,TRBV3-1,TRBD2,TRBJ2-1,CASRLAGGFGEQFF,TGTGCCAGCAGACTAGCGGGGGGCTTCGGTGAGCAGTTCTTC
-,TRBV29-1,TRBD1,TRBJ1-5,CSVRLQGNNQPQHF,TGCAGCGTCCGATTACAGGGGAACAATCAGCCCCAGCATTTT
few,TRBV30,-,TRBJ2-5,CAWRIPPDIQETQYF,TGTGCCTGGAGGATCCCGCCTGACATACAAGAGACCCAGTACTTC
-,TRBV20-1,TRBD1,TRBJ2-7,CSATIQGLESYEQYF,TGCAGTGCTACCATACAGGGGTTAGAGTCCTACGAGCAGTACTTC
few,TRBV12-3/TRBV12-4,TRBD1,TRBJ2-5,CASSPGQAQETQYF,TGTGCCAGCAGTCCTGGACAGGCACAAGAGACCCAGTACTTC
-,TRBV29-1,TRBD1,TRBJ1-2,CSVEGGTGYGYTF,TGCAGCGTTGAGGGCGGGACAGGATATGGCTACACCTTC
-,TRBV14,TRBD2,TRBJ2-5,CAGSPPAGETQYF,TGTGCCGGCAGCCCGCCAGCGGGGGAGACCCAGTACTTC
-,TRBV12-3/TRBV12-4,-,TRBJ1-1,CASSTWTGAFF,TGTGCCAGCAGTACCTGGACGGGGGCTTTCTTT
few,TRBV20-1,-,TRBJ1-4,CSARPTSGNEELFF,TGTAGTGCTAGACCCACGAGCGGGAATGAAGAACTGTTTTTT
-,TRBV12-3/TRBV12-4,TRBD1,TRBJ1-3,CASSTGQGGGNTIYF,TGTGCCAGCAGTACGGGACAGGGGGGAGGAAACACCATATATTTT
-,TRBV12-3/TRBV12-4,-,TRBJ2-7,CASSFGRGRGYEQYF,TGTGCCAGCAGTTTCGGCAGGGGAAGGGGTTACGAGCAGTACTTC
few,TRBV6-5,-,TRBJ2-7,CASSYSGRAGRKYEQYF,TGTGCCAGCAGTTACTCGGGTCGTGCGGGCCGAAAGTATGAGCAGTACTTC
few,TRBV2,TRBD1,TRBJ1-1,CASSRTGNMNTEAFF,TGTGCCAGCAGCCGGACAGGGAATATGAACACTGAAGCTTTCTTT
-,TRBV28,-,TRBJ2-3,CASSFLNRPDTQYF,TGTGCCAGCAGTTTTCTCAACCGCCCAGATACGCAGTATTTT
many,TRBV12-3/TRBV12-4,TRBD1,TRBJ1-2,CASSQGQGYGYTF,TGTGCCAGCAGTCAGGGACAGGGTTATGGCTACACCTTC
-,TRBV20-1,-,TRBJ2-4,CSARGPYIQYF,TGCAGTGCTAGAGGCCCGTACATTCAGTACTTC
few,TRBV29-1,TRBD2,TRBJ2-7,CSVGGLAGGRYEQYF,TGCAGCGTCGGGGGACTAGCGGGGGGTCGATACGAGCAGTACTTC
-,TRBV12-3/TRBV12-4,TRBD1,TRBJ2-3,CASSLKGAGDTQYF,TGTGCCAGCAGTTTAAAGGGGGCAGGGGATACGCAGTATTTT
few,TRBV6-5,TRBD2,TRBJ2-1,CASSSTRLAGDHNEQFF,TGTGCCAGCAGTTCCACTAGACTAGCGGGAGACCACAATGAGCAGTTCTTC
few,TRBV20-1,-,TRBJ1-5,CSFRDRRPNQPQHF,TGCAGTTTCCGGGACCGAAGGCCGAATCAGCCCCAGCATTTT
-,TRBV5-1,TRBD1,TRBJ2-5,CASSNLGQGVVETQYF,TGCGCCAGCAGCAATCTCGGACAGGGCGTTGTTGAGACCCAGTACTTC
few,TRBV3-1,-,TRBJ2-7,CASSQGSSRRVNEQYF,TGTGCCAGCAGCCAAGGATCGAGTAGAAGGGTAAACGAGCAGTACTTC
-,TRBV20-1,-,TRBJ1-2,CSARDRAVGEYGYTF,TGCAGTGCTAGAGATCGAGCGGTTGGGGAGTATGGCTACACCTTC
-,TRBV4-2,TRBD2,TRBJ2-5,CAGSQTEGTSGEETQYF,TGTGCCGGCAGCCAAACAGAAGGGACTAGCGGGGAAGAGACCCAGTACTTC
-,TRBV28,-,TRBJ2-3,CASSRPRLIQVSDTQYF,TGTGCCAGCAGCCGCCCTAGATTAATTCAGGTTTCAGATACGCAGTATTTT
few,TRBV7-9,-,TRBJ1-4,CASSLGPNSEEKLFF,TGTGCCAGCAGCTTAGGGCCTAACTCCGAAGAAAAACTGTTTTTT
-,TRBV20-1,TRBD2,TRBJ2-3,CSAPAPSGGYDTQYF,TGCAGTGCTCCCGCTCCCAGCGGGGGGTATGATACGCAGTATTTT
few,TRBV20-1,TRBD1,TRBJ2-7,CSARGTGNYEQYF,TGCAGTGCTAGAGGGACAGGGAATTACGAGCAGTACTTC
-,TRBV28,TRBD1,TRBJ1-4,CASARTGGTNEKLFF,TGTGCCAGCGCCCGGACAGGGGGTACTAATGAAAAACTGTTTTTT
once,TRBV5-1,TRBD2,TRBJ2-1,CASRAGTSFHEQFF,TGCGCCAGCAGAGCCGGGACTAGCTTCCATGAGCAGTTCTTC
-,TRBV5-1,-,TRBJ1-1,CASTPGWNTEAFF,TGCGCCAGCACCCCAGGGTGGAACACTGAAGCTTTCTTT
-,TRBV5-1,TRBD2,TRBJ2-1,CASSPTSGADEQFF,TGCGCCAGCAGCCCGACTAGCGGGGCGGATGAGCAGTTCTTC
-,TRBV27,TRBD2,TRBJ2-1,CASRYKGILAGVANEQFF,TGTGCCAGCAGATACAAAGGGATACTAGCGGGAGTAGCAAATGAGCAGTTCTTC
many,TRBV7-9,TRBD1,TRBJ1-4,CASSLVDRGKLFF,TGTGCCAGCAGCTTAGTGGACAGGGGGAAACTGTTTTTT
many,TRBV2,-,TRBJ2-7,CASSEGSAHEQYF,TGTGCCAGCAGCGAGGGGTCAGCGCACGAGCAGTACTTC
-,TRBV6-5,-,TRBJ2-5,CASSPFLQETQYF,TGTGCCAGCTCCCCGTTCCTTCAAGAGACCCAGTACTTC
-,TRBV5-1,-,TRBJ2-5,CASSLTNGMETQYF,TGCGCCAGCAGCTTGACTAACGGCATGGAGACCCAGTACTTC
-,TRBV7-3,-,TRBJ2-3,CASSLTSADTQYF,TGTGCCAGCAGCTTAACGTCAGCAGATACGCAGTATTTT
many,TRBV12-3/TRBV12-4,-,TRBJ2-1,CASRSRVSDNEQFF,TGTGCCAGCAGAAGCAGAGTATCCGACAATGAGCAGTTCTTC
few,TRBV12-3/TRBV12-4,-,TRBJ2-2,CASSLATVAGELFF,TGTGCCAGCAGTTTAGCCACGGTGGCCGGGGAGCTGTTTTTT
-,TRBV5-1,TRBD2,TRBJ2-2,CASSSQTSGRANTGELFF,TGCGCCAGCAGCTCCCAGACTAGCGGGAGGGCGAACACCGGGGAGCTGTTTTTT
-,TRBV20-1,-,TRBJ2-7,CSATGVTYEQYF,TGCAGTGCTACGGGGGTGACCTACGAGCAGTACTTC
few,TRBV27,-,TRBJ2-3,CASGERWSTDTQYF,TGTGCCAGCGGAGAGAGATGGAGCACAGATACGCAGTATTTT
-,TRBV5-1,-,TRBJ2-3,CASSYGRSLSTDTQYF,TGCGCCAGCAGCTATGGTAGATCTCTGAGCACAGATACGCAGTATTTT
-,TRBV12-3/TRBV12-4,TRBD2,TRBJ2-3,CASSSIAGGATDTQYF,TGTGCCAGCAGTTCGATAGCGGGGGGGGCCACAGATACGCAGTATTTT